These 13 T cell receptor beta chains share one sample of origin, sequenced in a study of shared clonotypes between healthy human individuals. Some clones are missing from TCRdb's copy, which holds only in-frame ones; the method was immunoSEQ multiplex PCR. This repertoire shows 2 million to 3 million clones, over 85% found once; its top ten account for around 0.14%. Source material: naive CD4+ T cells sorted from blood. Subset meaning: CD45RA+ positively selected. These receptors all stem from a man aged 18-30 years in good health.

J is TRBJ1-2 and V is TRBV2; perhaps TRBD1 as D (6 bases). CDR3 length equals 14 residues. Per germline, CDR1 SNHLY and CDR2 FYNNEI. V dropped 6 bases and J dropped 4 bases, with 15 bases sitting between them. This chain's CDR3 is CASRRTDSSYGYTF. CDR3 nucleotides: TGTGCCAGCAGGCGGACAGACTCAAGCTATGGCTACACCTTC.

The chain uses TRBV21-1 and TRBJ1-2. TRBV21-1 is designated a pseudogene. The CDR3 sequence is 13 residues long. CDR3 coding DNA: TGTGCCAGCATGAAGGGCGGGCGACGAGGCTACACCTTC. Its protein product is CASMKGGRRGYTF.

On this clone itself: Sequence at one end of the junction differs from germline and may be a read error. This chain uses TRBV18 with TRBJ1-1; D not certain. This CDR3 has 12 amino acids. The germline gives CDR1 KGHSH, CDR2 LQKENI. The CDR3 nucleotides read TGTGCCAGCTCACCCCGCGGGGATGAAACTTTCTTT. It yields the protein CASSPRGDETFF.

The chain couples TRBV29-1 to TRBJ2-1; 7 nucleotides match TRBD1. Trimming removed 7 bases from V and 6 bases from J; junction bases left unmatched: 3. This CDR3 has 11 amino acids. Germline V gene lookup returns CDR1 SQVTM and CDR2 ANQGSEA. CDR3 bases: TGCAGCGGGGGACAGCCCAATGAGCAGTTCTTC. It yields the protein CSGGQPNEQFF.

As for this clone: Other nucleotide sequences in the sample specify the same CDR3. The V and J genes are TRBV7-2 and TRBJ2-7; unclear D gene. CDR1 SGHTA and CDR2 FQGNSA come from the germline V gene. The CDR3 contains 11 residues. Trimming shortened V by 1 base and J by 7 bases, and 5 bases separated the two germline ends. The CDR3 sequence: CASSLGIEQYF. The CDR3 nucleotides are TGTGCCAGCAGCTTAGGGATAGAGCAGTACTTC.

The gene calls are TRBV10-3 and TRBJ2-1; weak D call: TRBD1 (6 bases). CDR1 ENHRY and CDR2 SYGVKD come from the germline V gene. Trimming shortened V by 4 bases and J by 7 bases, and 14 bases separated the two germline ends. CDR3 length equals 14 residues. CDR3 sequence: CAISVSGAVNEQFF. CDR3 nucleotide sequence: TGTGCCATCAGTGTCTCAGGGGCGGTTAATGAGCAGTTCTTC.

This rearrangement joins TRBV25-1 to TRBJ2-3; maybe TRBD2 (6 bases). Germline V gene sequence: CDR1 MGHDK, CDR2 SYGVNS. V was trimmed by 2 bases and J by 7 bases, leaving 22 bases between them. This CDR3 is built from 17 residues. The CDR3 nucleotides are TGTGCCAGCAGTGAAACCGGAAGTAGCTGGAGGGCTCATACGCAGTATTTT. Translation gives CASSETGSSWRAHTQYF.

The CDR3 spells CASSHGGGDTEAFF. The CDR3 nucleotides are TGCGCCAGCAGCCATGGAGGTGGGGACACTGAAGCTTTCTTT. J is TRBJ1-1 and V is TRBV5-1; D not certain. Per the germline V gene, CDR1 is SGHRS and CDR2 is YFSETQ. Trimming cost V 4 bases and J 3 bases, with 13 bases left between them. CDR3 length: 14 amino acids. The whole variable domain, remainder taken from reference TRBV5-1 and TRBJ1-1, is KAGVTQTPRYLIKTRGQQVTLSCSPISGHRSVSWYQQTPGQGLQFLFEYFSETQRNKGNFPGRFSGRQFSNSRSEMNVSTLELGDSALYLCASSHGGGDTEAFFGQGTRLTVV.

The chain carries TRBV19 and TRBJ2-7; TRBD2 aligns across 8 bases. Germline V lookup: CDR1 LNHDA, CDR2 SQIVND (reference sequence). The CDR3 contains 16 residues. V shed 5 bases, J shed 2 bases, and the junction held 11 bases outside the gene matches. The CDR3 sequence: CASSRDTSGRPYEQYF. Written as DNA, the CDR3 is TGTGCCAGTAGTCGTGATACTAGCGGACGACCCTACGAGCAGTACTTC. The entire variable domain, with the rest obtained from reference TRBV19 and TRBJ2-7, is as follows: DGGITQSPKYLFRKEGQNVTLSCEQNLNHDAMYWYRQDPGQGLRLIYYSQIVNDFQKGDIAEGYSVSREKKESFPLTVTSAQKNPTAFYLCASSRDTSGRPYEQYFGPGTRLTVT.

This clone showed up just a few times. As DNA, the CDR3 is TGTGCCAGCAGTAACTACAGGGAGGGGGGAAAACTGTTTTTT. The encoded protein is CASSNYREGGKLFF. This rearrangement joins TRBV6-5 to TRBJ1-4; D might be TRBD1 (6 bases). The germline CDR1 and CDR2 sequences are MNHEY and SVGAGI. With 5 bases removed from V and 10 bases from J, the gap between germline ends came to 17 bases. This CDR3 has 14 amino acids.

This chain links TRBV6-6 with TRBJ2-2; D is perhaps TRBD2 (7 bases). The germline V gene has CDR1 MNHNY and CDR2 SVGAGI (reference sequence). The CDR3 spans 14 residues. Trimming shortened V by 6 bases and J by 5 bases, and 13 bases separated the two germline ends. CDR3 protein: CASRRGGPTGELFF. The DNA of the CDR3 is TGTGCCAGCAGGAGGGGGGGGCCAACCGGGGAGCTGTTTTTT.

The chain links TRBV9 to TRBJ2-2, with unresolved D. V lost 5 bases, J lost 0 bases, and 8 bases lay in between. CDR3 size: 14 residues. Germline CDR1 and CDR2: SGDLS and YYNGEE. The CDR3 sequence: CASRQLTNTGELFF. The CDR3 region has the DNA TGTGCCAGCAGACAGCTTACGAACACCGGGGAGCTGTTTTTT.

This clone appeared a single time. This rearrangement joins TRBV2 to TRBJ2-1, with D possibly TRBD2 on 5 matching bases. CDR1 SNHLY and CDR2 FYNNEI come from the germline V gene. The CDR3 totals 12 residues. The V end lost 6 bases, the J end lost 9 bases, and 12 bases lay between the germline ends. CDR3 sequence: CASRPLAIEQFF. CDR3 DNA: TGTGCCAGCAGGCCTCTAGCAATTGAGCAGTTCTTC.